A selection of T cell receptor beta chains follows, all from one sample in a study of shared clonotypes between healthy human individuals. Libraries were prepared by immunoSEQ multiplex PCR; TCRdb keeps only in-frame clonotypes and omits some of them. The sample has around 2.3 million clones; approximately 95% are singletons. Specimen: naive CD4+ T cells sorted from blood. The source of these receptors is a man between 18 and 35 years old in good health. The CDR3 runs from the conserved cysteine through the conserved F or W. The size field is filled for only some rows; it gives once, few, many or a size class.

CDR3 protein	J gene	clone size	V gene	CDR3 length
CATSRDTSPTTEAFF	TRBJ1-1	.	TRBV15	15
CASRPAGTASYEQYF	TRBJ2-7	.	TRBV5-1	15
CASSYRDTNEQFF	TRBJ2-1	once	TRBV6-5	13
CASSFLTGELFF	TRBJ2-2	.	TRBV5-1	12
CASSPTGGRDQPQHF	TRBJ1-5	.	TRBV7-9	15
CASSGDEGKLFF	TRBJ1-4	.	TRBV2	12
CASSFSRDRAYEQYF	TRBJ2-7	.	TRBV5-1	15
CASTPGTFIDNEQFF	TRBJ2-1	.	TRBV25-1	15
CASSLFAGGFDTQYF	TRBJ2-3	.	TRBV28	15
CASSQGLAGHEQYF	TRBJ2-7	.	TRBV7-9	14
CASSPRGIYGYTF	TRBJ1-2	.	TRBV27	13
CSVGDILYGYTF	TRBJ1-2	.	TRBV29-1	12
CASSRPEAGEQYF	TRBJ2-7	.	TRBV18	13
CASSLGQMNTEAFF	TRBJ1-1	.	TRBV5-1	14
CASRNRRTGTSPLHF	TRBJ1-6	.	TRBV28	15
CSVVSAFGLSYEQYF	TRBJ2-7	.	TRBV29-1	15
CASSYIIKDRETQYF	TRBJ2-5	.	TRBV5-6	15
CASIQQAAAYGYTF	TRBJ1-2	.	TRBV19	14
CASSEPLRVSGEAPYNEQFF	TRBJ2-1	.	TRBV2	20
CASSSGRLSYGYTF	TRBJ1-2	.	TRBV5-4	14
CASSPANYGYTF	TRBJ1-2	.	TRBV7-2	12
CASSLAKGDLRSYEQYF	TRBJ2-7	.	TRBV7-9	17
CAWMLGVEAFF	TRBJ1-1	.	TRBV30	11
CAWKGDRDYEQYF	TRBJ2-7	.	TRBV30	13
CATSIARLAGNNEQFF	TRBJ2-1	.	TRBV15	16
CASSLQERGPYEQYF	TRBJ2-7	.	TRBV4-1	15
CASIDRGATGELFF	TRBJ2-2	.	TRBV28	14
CAWSVGSHSNQPQHF	TRBJ1-5	few	TRBV30	15
CVTEGRYHNEQFF	TRBJ2-1	.	TRBV6-5	13
CASRRGSANEKLFF	TRBJ1-4	.	TRBV6-6	14
CASKIGELFF	TRBJ2-2	.	TRBV2	10
CASSPGRSPSSYNSPLHF	TRBJ1-6	once	TRBV7-9	18
CASSRVLDVKETQYF	TRBJ2-5	.	TRBV6-5	15
CAWSVRTGGGGYTF	TRBJ1-2	.	TRBV30	14
CASSPPGRVGEQYF	TRBJ2-7	.	TRBV18	14
CASSGGYRTDTQYF	TRBJ2-3	.	TRBV5-1	14
CASSPAHVGGNSPLHF	TRBJ1-6	.	TRBV18	16
CASSLRDTQYF	TRBJ2-3	.	TRBV13	11
CASSSRGTGILEQYF	TRBJ2-7	.	TRBV5-1	15
CASSDHGGANVLTF	TRBJ2-6	.	TRBV6-4	14
CASSFAGTGELFF	TRBJ2-2	.	TRBV18	13
CAWSPRLAGGDNEQFF	TRBJ2-1	.	TRBV30	16
CASSTGQGLYEQYF	TRBJ2-7	.	TRBV5-1	14
CASSLIGSRPQYF	TRBJ2-5	.	TRBV27	13
CASSRSTGRVNQPQHF	TRBJ1-5	.	TRBV27	16
CATWGPSWGEQYF	TRBJ2-7	.	TRBV11-3	13
CAWGSGIYNEQFF	TRBJ2-1	.	TRBV29-1	13
CASSSLPGTSGGYEQYF	TRBJ2-7	.	TRBV5-1	17
CASSSRAGGASAKNIQYF	TRBJ2-4	.	TRBV5-1	18
CASSTGVSTDTQYF	TRBJ2-3	once	TRBV6-6	14
CASSPVSYGTEAFF	TRBJ1-1	.	TRBV18	14